This T cell receptor beta chain was observed in a study of blood T cell repertoires in COVID-19. Study in general: Specimens from acute and convalescent COVID-19 originated in the United States, Italy and Spain. Sample material is recorded as cDNA or gDNA derived from T cells, B-cell-depleted T cells, or PBMCs.

Trimming cost V 4 bases and J 5 bases, with 20 bases left between them. The CDR3 sequence is 16 residues long. The germline V gene encodes CDR1 LGHDT and CDR2 YNNKEL (reference sequence). In Seattle, patients joined the study during active infection and were tracked longitudinally. Authors' analysis steps: Amplification of reference gene primers was used by the study to estimate nucleated cell counts. Produced via immunoSEQ multiplex PCR; TCRdb's table is partial and in-frame only. V, J and clone size derive from that table, while D and trimming were established from the DNA sequence. The top ten hold 8.3% of the sample, which has around 150,000 clones, roughly 81% seen once.

This receptor was taken from a woman in her fifties or sixties with COVID-19, enrolled during active disease. Sequencing used peripheral blood. The rearrangement links TRBV3-1 (or the pseudogene TRBV3-2) to TRBJ2-5; possible D gene TRBD2, 6 bases. DNA for the CDR3: TGTGCCAGCAGCCCGCCGGGACTCCCAGTTTATGAGACCCAGTACTTC. This translates into CASSPPGLPVYETQYF.